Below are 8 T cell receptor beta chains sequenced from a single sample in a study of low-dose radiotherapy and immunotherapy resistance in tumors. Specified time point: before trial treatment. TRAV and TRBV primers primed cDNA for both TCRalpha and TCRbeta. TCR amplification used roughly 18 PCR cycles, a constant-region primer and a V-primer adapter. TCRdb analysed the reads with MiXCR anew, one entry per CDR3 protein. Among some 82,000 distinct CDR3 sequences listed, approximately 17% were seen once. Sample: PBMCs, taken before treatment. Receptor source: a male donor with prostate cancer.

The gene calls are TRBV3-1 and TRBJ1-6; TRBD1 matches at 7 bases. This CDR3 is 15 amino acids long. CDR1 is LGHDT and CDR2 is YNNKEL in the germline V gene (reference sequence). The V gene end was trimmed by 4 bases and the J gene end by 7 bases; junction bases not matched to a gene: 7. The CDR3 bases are TGTGCCAGCAGCCCTAGACAGGGTTTAAATTCACCCCTCCACTTT. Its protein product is CASSPRQGLNSPLHF. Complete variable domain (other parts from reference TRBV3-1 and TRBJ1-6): DTAVSQTPKYLVTQMGNDKSIKCEQNLGHDTMYWYKQDSKKFLKIMFSYNNKELIINETVPNRFSPKSPDKAHLNLHINSLELGDSAVYFCASSPRQGLNSPLHFGNGTRLTVT.

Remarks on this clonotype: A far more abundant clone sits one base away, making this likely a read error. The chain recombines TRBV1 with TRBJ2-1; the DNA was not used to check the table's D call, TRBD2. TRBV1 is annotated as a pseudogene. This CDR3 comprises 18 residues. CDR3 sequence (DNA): TGCGCCAGCAGCCAAGTCCCAAAAACTAGCGGGGGCTACAATGAGCAGTTCTTC. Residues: CASSQVPKTSGGYNEQFF.

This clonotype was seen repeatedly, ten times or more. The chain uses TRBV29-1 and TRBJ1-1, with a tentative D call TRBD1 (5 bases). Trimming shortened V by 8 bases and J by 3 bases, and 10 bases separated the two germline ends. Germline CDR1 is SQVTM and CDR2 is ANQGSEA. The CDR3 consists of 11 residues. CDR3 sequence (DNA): TGCAGCCCACAGGTCTACACTGAAGCTTTCTTT. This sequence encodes CSPQVYTEAFF.

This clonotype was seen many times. CDR3 residues: CASSLGYMGGTGTSYNEQFF. DNA of the CDR3: TGTGCCAGCAGCTTAGGCTACATGGGCGGGACAGGTACTTCCTACAATGAGCAGTTCTTC. The chain carries TRBV11-1 and TRBJ2-1; 8 bases align to TRBD1. V shed 1 base and J 1 base; nucleotides not matched to a gene: 15. This CDR3 region has 20 residues. Germline values: CDR1 SGHAT, CDR2 FQDESV (reference sequence).

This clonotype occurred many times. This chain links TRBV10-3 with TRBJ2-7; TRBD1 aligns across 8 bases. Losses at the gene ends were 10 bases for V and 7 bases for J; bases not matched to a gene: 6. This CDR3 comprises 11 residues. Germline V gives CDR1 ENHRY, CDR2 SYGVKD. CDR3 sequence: CATTDRGEQYF. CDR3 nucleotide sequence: TGTGCCACCACTGACAGGGGAGAGCAGTACTTC.

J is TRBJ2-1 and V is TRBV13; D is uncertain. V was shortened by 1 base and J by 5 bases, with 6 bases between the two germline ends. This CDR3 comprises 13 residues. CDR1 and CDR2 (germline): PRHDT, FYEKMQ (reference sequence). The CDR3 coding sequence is TGTGCCAGCAGCTTAGCGACGAACAATGAGCAGTTCTTC. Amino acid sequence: CASSLATNNEQFF.

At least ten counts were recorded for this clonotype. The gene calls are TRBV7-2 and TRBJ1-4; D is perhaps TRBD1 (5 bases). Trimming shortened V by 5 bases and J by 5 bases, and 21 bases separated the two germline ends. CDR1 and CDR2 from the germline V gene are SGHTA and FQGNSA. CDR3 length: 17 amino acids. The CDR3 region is CASSLLQLGGGNEKLFF. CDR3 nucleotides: TGTGCCAGCAGCCTCCTCCAGCTGGGGGGGGGGAATGAAAAACTGTTTTTT.

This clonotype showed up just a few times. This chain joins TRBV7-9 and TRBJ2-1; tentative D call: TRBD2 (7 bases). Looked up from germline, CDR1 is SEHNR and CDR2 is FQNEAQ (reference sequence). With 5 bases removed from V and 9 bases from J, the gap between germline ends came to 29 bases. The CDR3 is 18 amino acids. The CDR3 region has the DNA TGTGCCAGCAGCCCTAGGGGGGGTGGGGGTTTGACGTCGAGTGAGCAGTTCTTC. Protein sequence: CASSPRGGGGLTSSEQFF.